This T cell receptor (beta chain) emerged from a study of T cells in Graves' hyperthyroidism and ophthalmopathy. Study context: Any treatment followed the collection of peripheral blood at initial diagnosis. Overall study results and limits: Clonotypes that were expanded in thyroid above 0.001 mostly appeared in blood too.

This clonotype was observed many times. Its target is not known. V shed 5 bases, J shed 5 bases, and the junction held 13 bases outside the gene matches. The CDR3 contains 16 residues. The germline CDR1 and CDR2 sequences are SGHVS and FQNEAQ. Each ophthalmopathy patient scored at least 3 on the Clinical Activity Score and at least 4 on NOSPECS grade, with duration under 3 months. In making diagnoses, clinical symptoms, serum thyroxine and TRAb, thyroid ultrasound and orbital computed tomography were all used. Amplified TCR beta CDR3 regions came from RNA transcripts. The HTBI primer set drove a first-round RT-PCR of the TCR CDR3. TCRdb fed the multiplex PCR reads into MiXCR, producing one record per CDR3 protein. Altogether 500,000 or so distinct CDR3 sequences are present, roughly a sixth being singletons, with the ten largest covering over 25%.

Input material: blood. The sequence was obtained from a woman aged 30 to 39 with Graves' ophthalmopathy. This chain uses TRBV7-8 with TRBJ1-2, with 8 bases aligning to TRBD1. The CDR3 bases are TGTGCCAGCAGCACGGGGGGGACAGGAGACACTTATGGCTACACCTTC. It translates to CASSTGGTGDTYGYTF.